This entry is about one T cell receptor beta chain. The antigen is unknown. Different DNA sequences within this sample yield the same CDR3. The sample is drawn from a study of shared clonotypes between healthy human individuals. The donors were adults (healthy and HIV-negative) with no recent acute infections or vaccinations. CD4+ cells yielded CD45RA+ naive and CD45RA-negative memory subsets. Sequencing was performed with immunoSEQ multiplex PCR; in TCRdb, only in-frame clones are kept and a portion is missing. The table shows fewer than 1.8 million clones, with less than 99% occurring only once. Broader study findings: A handful of donors held around 5% of naive CD4 clonotypes in common.

This TCR derives from a young man in good health. Source material: naive CD4+ T cells sorted from blood. Subset: CD45RA+ positively selected.

The CDR3 DNA reads as TGTGCCAGCTCAGATCAAGAGACCCAGTACTTC. This translates into CASSDQETQYF. This chain connects TRBV18 to TRBJ2-5; D is undetermined. Between the trimmed V and J ends, which lost 5 bases and 2 bases, there was a span of 3 bases. The CDR3 contains 11 residues. Germline V gene data show CDR1 as KGHSH and CDR2 as LQKENI.